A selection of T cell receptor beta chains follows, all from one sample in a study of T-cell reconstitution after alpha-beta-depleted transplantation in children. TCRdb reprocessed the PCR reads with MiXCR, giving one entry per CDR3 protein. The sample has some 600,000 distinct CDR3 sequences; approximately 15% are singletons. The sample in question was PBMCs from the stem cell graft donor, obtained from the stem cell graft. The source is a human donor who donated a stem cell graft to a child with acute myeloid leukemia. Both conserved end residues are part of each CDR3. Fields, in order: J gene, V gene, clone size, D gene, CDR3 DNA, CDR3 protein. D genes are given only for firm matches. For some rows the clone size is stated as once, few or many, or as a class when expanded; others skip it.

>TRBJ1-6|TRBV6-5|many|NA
TGTGCCAGCAGTCCCTCGGGGAACTATAATTCACCCCTCCACTTT
CASSPSGNYNSPLHF
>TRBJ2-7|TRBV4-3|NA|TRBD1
TGCGCCAGCAGCCAGACGACAGGGTCCTACCAGCAGTACTTC
CASSQTTGSYQQYF
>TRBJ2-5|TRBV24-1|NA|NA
TGTGCCGTCGGCGGACGACAGCAAGAGACCCAGTACTTC
CAVGGRQQETQYF
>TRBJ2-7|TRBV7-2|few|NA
TGTGCCAGCAGCTTAAAGGATCGCCACGAGCAGTACTTC
CASSLKDRHEQYF
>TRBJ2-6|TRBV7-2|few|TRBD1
TGTGCCAGCAGGTGGGACAGAGTCTTCTCTGGGGCCAACGTCCTGACTTTC
CASRWDRVFSGANVLTF
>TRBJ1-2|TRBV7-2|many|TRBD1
TGTGCCAGCAGCTCACAGACAGGGAGGCGCTACACCTTC
CASSSQTGRRYTF
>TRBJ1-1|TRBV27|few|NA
TGTGCCAGCAACCTACTAGCGGGTGACACTGAAGCTTTCTTT
CASNLLAGDTEAFF
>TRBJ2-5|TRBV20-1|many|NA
TGCAGTGCTTGGGACCAGCACCAAGAGACCCAGTACTTC
CSAWDQHQETQYF
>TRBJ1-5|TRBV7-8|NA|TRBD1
TGTGCCAGCAGCCGGGACAGGGGCCTAAGTCAGCCCCAGCATTTT
CASSRDRGLSQPQHF
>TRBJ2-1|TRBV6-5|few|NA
TGTGCCAGCAGTTCTGAAAGCCGGGCGGATGCCTACAATGAGCAGTTCTTC
CASSSESRADAYNEQFF
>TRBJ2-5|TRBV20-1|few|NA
TGCAGTGCTAGGCGGCAGGGGAGGGCTCAAGAGACCCAGTACTTC
CSARRQGRAQETQYF
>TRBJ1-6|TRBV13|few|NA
TGTGCCAGCAGCACGCAACAGGGAACCTATAATTCACCCCTCCACTTT
CASSTQQGTYNSPLHF
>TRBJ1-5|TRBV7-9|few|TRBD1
TGTGCCAGCAGCTTAGCGACAGGGGGTCCCAATCAGCCCCAGCATTTT
CASSLATGGPNQPQHF
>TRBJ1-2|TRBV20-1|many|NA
TGCAGTGCTAGAGATGCTCCAGACGGCTACACCTTC
CSARDAPDGYTF
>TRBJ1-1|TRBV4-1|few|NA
TGCGCCAGCAGGCAGGGGACAACCACTGAAGCTTTCTTT
CASRQGTTTEAFF
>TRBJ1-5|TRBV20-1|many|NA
TGCAGTGCTAGTTATGGGAAGAGACAGCCCCAGCATTTT
CSASYGKRQPQHF
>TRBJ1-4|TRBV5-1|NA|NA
TGCGCCAGCAGCCCGTCCTCTGGGCAGGATGAAAAACTGTTTTTT
CASSPSSGQDEKLFF
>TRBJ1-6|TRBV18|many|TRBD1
TGTGCCAGCTCCCGGGACAGGGGGAGGAATTCACCCCTCCACTTT
CASSRDRGRNSPLHF
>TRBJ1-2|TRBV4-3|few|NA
TGCGCCAGCAGCCATGACATAGGACCGGCCTATGGCTACACCTTC
CASSHDIGPAYGYTF
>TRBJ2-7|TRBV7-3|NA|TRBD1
TGTGCCAGCAGCTCCCGACAGGGCCACGAGCAGTACTTC
CASSSRQGHEQYF
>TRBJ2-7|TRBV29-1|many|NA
TGCAGCGTTGGCGTTTCCCGCTACGAGCAGTACTTC
CSVGVSRYEQYF
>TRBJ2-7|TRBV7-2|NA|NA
TGTGCCAGCAGCGGGGGGTCTCACTACGAGCAGTACTTC
CASSGGSHYEQYF
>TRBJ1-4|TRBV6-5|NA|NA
TGTGCCAGCAGTTACAGAGGGGTAGATGAAAAACTGTTTTTT
CASSYRGVDEKLFF
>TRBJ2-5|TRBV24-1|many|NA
TGTGCCACCAGTAGGTCCATACCTCCAGAGACCCAGTACTTC
CATSRSIPPETQYF
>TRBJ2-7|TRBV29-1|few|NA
TGCAGCGTTGCCGGGATATCCTACGAGCAGTACTTC
CSVAGISYEQYF
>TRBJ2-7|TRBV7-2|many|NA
TGTGCCAGCAGCTTAGAAGGGACGTACGGATACGAGCAGTACTTC
CASSLEGTYGYEQYF
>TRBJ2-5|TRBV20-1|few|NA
TGCAGTGCCAGAGCGCTTCTAGAGACCCAGTACTTC
CSARALLETQYF
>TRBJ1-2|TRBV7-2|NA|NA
TGTGCCAGCAGCTTAAACAGACTTACTAACTATGGCTACACCTTC
CASSLNRLTNYGYTF